The 16 T cell receptor beta chains presented below share a single source sample, sequenced in a study of T cell repertoires in cytomegalovirus infection. TCRdb fed the reads into MiXCR, producing one record per CDR3 protein. This table holds more than 400,000 distinct CDR3 sequences, roughly 29% found once. The material sequenced was PBMCs. Every receptor here comes from a human donor in good health (CMV status not recorded). Some clones in this sample may be carry-over from other donors' samples.

In the case of this clonotype: A much larger clonotype is one base distant, so this may be a read error. The chain uses TRBV7-8 and TRBJ2-7; the D gene is possibly TRBD1 (6 bases). V was trimmed by 1 base and J by 2 bases, leaving 15 bases between them. The CDR3 has 16 residues. Germline V gives CDR1 SGHVS, CDR2 FQNEAQ. The CDR3 coding sequence is TGTGCCAGCAGCTTAGGGTACAGGGAAACGGCCTACGAGCAGTACGTC. Its translation is CASSLGYRETAYEQYV.

The genes are TRBV27 and TRBJ2-2; TRBD1 is a possible D gene (6 bases). Germline V lookup: CDR1 MNHEY, CDR2 SMNVEV (reference sequence). The V and J ends lost 4 bases and 2 bases respectively, with 14 bases between them. The CDR3 loop spans 16 amino acids. Here the CDR3 reads CASSSYGTINTGELFF. The CDR3 DNA reads TGTGCCAGCAGTTCATACGGGACAATCAACACCGGGGAGCTGTTTTTT.

CDR3 bases: TGTGCCAGCAGCTTGAGTATGGAGCAGTACTTC. The encoded protein is CASSLSMEQYF. This chain joins TRBV5-6 and TRBJ2-7, with unresolved D. This CDR3 comprises 11 residues. In germline, CDR1 is SGHDT, CDR2 YYEEEE. V lost 1 base, J lost 7 bases, and 6 bases lay in between.

This clonotype was picked up a small number of times. The J gene is TRBJ2-5, the V gene TRBV7-2; TRBD1 might be the D (5 bases). The V end was cut by 3 bases, the J end by 4 bases, with 9 bases between. Germline values: CDR1 SGHTA, CDR2 FQGNSA. This CDR3 has 13 amino acids. The CDR3 nucleotides are TGTGCCAGCAGCTTCTCAGACAGAGAGACCCAGTACTTC. This translates into CASSFSDRETQYF.

The rearrangement links TRBV24-1 to TRBJ1-1, with no clear D. Germline V gene data show CDR1 as KGHDR and CDR2 as SFDVKD. The CDR3 is 13 residues long. V lost 9 bases, J lost 3 bases, and 13 bases lay in between. The DNA for the CDR3 is TGTGCCACCTCGGACCGTTTATACACTGAAGCTTTCTTT. This encodes CATSDRLYTEAFF.

V usage is TRBV30 and J usage is TRBJ2-7; 8 bases map to TRBD1. Germline V lookup: CDR1 GTSNPN, CDR2 SVGIG (reference sequence). This CDR3 contains 13 residues. After removal of 1 base from V and 5 bases from J, the junction contained 4 bases not matched to a gene. The CDR3 DNA reads TGTGCCTGGAGTGGGACAGGGACCCACGAGCAGTACTTC. Encoded protein: CAWSGTGTHEQYF.

This clonotype was found many times. The V gene is TRBV7-2, the J gene TRBJ1-1; D gene ambiguous. Germline CDR1 SGHTA, CDR2 FQGNSA. The CDR3 is 13 amino acids. Trimming removed 5 bases at V and 1 base at J, with 8 bases between. The CDR3 coding sequence is TGTGCCAGCAGCGACACAGAGAACACTGAAGCTTTCTTT. Protein product: CASSDTENTEAFF.

The chain couples TRBV27 to TRBJ1-2, with 9 positions matching TRBD1. The junction had 7 bases not matched to a gene; V was cut back by 6 bases and J by 8 bases. Germline V gives CDR1 MNHEY, CDR2 SMNVEV (reference sequence). This CDR3 comprises 13 residues. Here the CDR3 DNA reads TGTGCCAGCAGCAAAACAGGGGGCGCGGGCTACACCTTC. Encoded protein: CASSKTGGAGYTF.

The sample holds many counts of this clonotype. The CDR3 region has the DNA TGTGCCAGCAGCTTAGTCGACAGGGTGGGCTATGGCTACACCTTC. Translated, it gives CASSLVDRVGYGYTF. This chain uses TRBV7-2 with TRBJ1-2; 7 bases map to TRBD1. CDR3 length: 15 amino acids. After removal of 1 base from V and 4 bases from J, the junction contained 6 bases not matched to a gene. CDR1 is SGHTA and CDR2 is FQGNSA in the germline V gene.

This clonotype was detected only a few times. This chain links TRBV6-5 with TRBJ1-1, with a weak D call TRBD1 (5 bases). Trimming stripped 0 bases from V and 1 base from J, with 9 bases between. The germline V gene encodes CDR1 MNHEY and CDR2 SVGAGI. The CDR3 extends over 15 amino acids. The CDR3 DNA is TGTGCCAGCAGTTACTCTTCGGGGGGGAACACTGAAGCTTTCTTT. This sequence encodes CASSYSSGGNTEAFF.

The V gene is TRBV28, the J gene TRBJ1-4; 8 bases fit TRBD1. Germline CDR1 reads MDHEN; CDR2 reads SYDVKM. The CDR3 has 17 residues. Trimming took 7 bases from V and 2 from J; bases not matched to a gene: 12. The CDR3 bases are TGTGCCAGCAAAATGTGGGCAGGGGGCTTCACTAATGAAAAACTGTTTTTT. Encoded protein: CASKMWAGGFTNEKLFF. Based on the CDR3 plus reference TRBV28 and TRBJ1-4, the full variable domain is DVKVTQSSRYLVKRTGEKVFLECVQDMDHENMFWYRQDPGLGLRLIYFSYDVKMKEKGDIPEGYSVSREKKERFSLILESASTNQTSMYLCASKMWAGGFTNEKLFFGSGTQLSVL.

V and J are TRBV7-1 and TRBJ2-1; 8 bases agree with TRBD1. TRBV7-1 is labeled an ORF, and its function is uncertain. This CDR3 spans 13 amino acids. Trimming removed 6 bases from V and 9 bases from J; junction bases left unmatched: 7. In nucleotides, the CDR3 is TGTGCCAGCAGGACAGGGGCGAGGGGTGAGCAGTTCTTC. Its protein product is CASRTGARGEQFF.

This chain joins TRBV3-1 and TRBJ1-5; D gene uncertain. The CDR3 length is 13 residues. The germline V gene encodes CDR1 LGHDT and CDR2 YNNKEL (reference sequence). Trimming took 1 base from V and 7 from J, leaving 8 bases between them. As DNA, the CDR3 is TGTGCCAGCAGCCAAGCCCAATTACAGCCCCAGCATTTT. Its translation: CASSQAQLQPQHF. Full variable domain (remainder filled in from reference TRBV3-1 and TRBJ1-5): DTAVSQTPKYLVTQMGNDKSIKCEQNLGHDTMYWYKQDSKKFLKIMFSYNNKELIINETVPNRFSPKSPDKAHLNLHINSLELGDSAVYFCASSQAQLQPQHFGDGTRLSIL.

In its sample, this clonotype was seen a few times. The chain's CDR3 is CASSQGDLQGGQETQYF. CDR3 sequence (DNA): TGCGCCAGCAGCCAAGGGGATCTGCAGGGTGGTCAAGAGACCCAGTACTTC. The chain joins TRBV4-1 to TRBJ2-5, with a tentative D call TRBD1 (5 bases). This CDR3 spans 17 amino acids. CDR1 and CDR2 from the germline V gene are MGHRA and YSYEKL. Trimming left V 1 base short and J 2 bases short, with 17 bases between.

This clonotype was counted a few times. This sequence joins TRBV7-9 and TRBJ1-2; D uncertain. The length of the CDR3 is 13 residues. The germline gives CDR1 SEHNR, CDR2 FQNEAQ (reference sequence). Trimming shortened V by 5 bases and J by 4 bases, and 11 bases separated the two germline ends. The CDR3 bases are TGTGCCAGCAGCCAAGGGAACGGCTATGGCTACACCTTC. Translating it yields CASSQGNGYGYTF.

The V gene is TRBV6-2 or TRBV6-3, the J gene TRBJ2-3, with TRBD2 matching 9 bases. CDR1 and CDR2 from the germline V gene are MNHEY and SVGEGT. Losses at the gene ends were 6 bases for V and 2 bases for J; bases not matched to a gene: 15. There are 18 residues in the CDR3. This CDR3 reads CASSAFVAGVMNTDTQYF. The DNA for the CDR3 is TGTGCCAGCAGCGCCTTCGTAGCGGGAGTGATGAACACAGATACGCAGTATTTT.